These T cell receptor beta chains were read from a single sample in a study of early T cells in non-severe SARS-CoV-2 infection. TCRdb re-analysed the 5' RACE reads in MiXCR, keeping a single row per CDR3 protein. In the table there are 25,000 to 35,000 distinct CDR3 sequences, around 5.1% of which are singletons. Sequences were obtained from whole blood. These receptors were obtained from an adult who was a healthcare worker with PCR-confirmed SARS-CoV-2 infection or an uninfected control (not recorded which). Both conserved end residues are part of each CDR3.

V gene,J gene,CDR3 protein
TRBV29-1,TRBJ2-1,CSVDERGGPGEQFF
TRBV19,TRBJ2-1,CASKRTSASTYNEQFF
TRBV4-3,TRBJ2-3,CASSQAIGTDTQYF
TRBV11-2,TRBJ2-7,CASSPSGLAGARDF
TRBV20-1,TRBJ1-4,CSASPDTTNEKLFF
TRBV9,TRBJ2-1,CASSATGTRFSSSYNEQFF
TRBV4-3,TRBJ2-7,CASSQDLFGEQYF
TRBV6-1,TRBJ2-1,CASSASTYSQGFQFF
TRBV29-1,TRBJ2-7,CSVVWDRDQEQYF
TRBV5-1,TRBJ1-1,CASSLVVGQEAFF
TRBV29-1,TRBJ2-1,CSVVPGGNEQFF
TRBV6-2/TRBV6-3,TRBJ2-2,CASSYSMIGPGELFF
TRBV28,TRBJ1-5,CASRRERQPQHF
TRBV3-1,TRBJ1-1,CASSQDSAGGIGEAFF
TRBV11-2,TRBJ2-7,CASRPLAGASYEQYF
TRBV20-1,TRBJ2-5,CSARQGQETQYF
TRBV7-9,TRBJ2-1,CASSLEATINEQFF
TRBV18,TRBJ2-1,CASSPSGRLLYNEQFF
TRBV7-2,TRBJ1-1,CASSGQGTVNTEAFF
TRBV7-9,TRBJ1-1,CASSLVRTGVAAEAFF
TRBV3-1,TRBJ1-4,CASSQDRRVSKLFF
TRBV6-5,TRBJ2-7,CASSRTPGEQYF
TRBV10-2,TRBJ2-5,CASSDWTSGGTIQETQYF
TRBV11-1,TRBJ2-1,CASSLGAGEREQFF
TRBV29-1,TRBJ2-5,CSVETGLLAGVLGGETQYF
TRBV18,TRBJ2-3,CASSPLEGTDTQYF